These T cell receptor beta chains were read from a single sample in a study of blood T cell repertoires in COVID-19. Assay used: immunoSEQ multiplex PCR; TCRdb lists only in-frame clones, some missing. Here the sample spans approximately 530,000 clones, roughly nine tenths being singletons. The sequenced sample consisted of peripheral blood. Source of these receptors: a woman between 50 and 59 years old with COVID-19, enrolled during active disease. The CDR3 runs from the conserved cysteine through the conserved F or W. The D gene is left open where the match is weak.

d_call | j_call | v_call | cdr3_nt | cdr3_aa
. | TRBJ2-3 | TRBV10-3 | TGTGCCATCAGTGGGGGGCAGACCCTCACAGATACGCAGTATTTT | CAISGGQTLTDTQYF
. | TRBJ1-1 | TRBV6-1 | TGTGCCAGCAGTGAAGCGAAGGATGGCAGGGGCCTGAACACTGAAGCTTTCTTT | CASSEAKDGRGLNTEAFF
TRBD1 | TRBJ1-1 | TRBV28 | TGTGCCAGCAGTGAGGGGGCCCAGCGGGCTTTCTTT | CASSEGAQRAFF
TRBD2 | TRBJ2-3 | TRBV27 | TGTGCCAGCGCCCTACTAGCGGGGGGGACAGATACGCAGTATTTT | CASALLAGGTDTQYF
. | TRBJ2-5 | TRBV7-2 | TGTGCCAGCAGCCGGGCCGGGGGCCAAGAGACCCAGTACTTC | CASSRAGGQETQYF
TRBD2 | TRBJ2-3 | TRBV11-1 | TGTGCCAGCAGTCCTTTAGCGGGGATCACAGATACGCAGTATTTT | CASSPLAGITDTQYF
. | TRBJ1-1 | TRBV18 | TGTGCCAGCTCACCCCTAATCACTACAGGGAACACTGAAGCTTTCTTT | CASSPLITTGNTEAFF
TRBD1 | TRBJ1-5 | TRBV12-5 | TGTGCTAGTGGACCTTACAGGGGCCCTAGCAATCAGCCCCAGCATTTT | CASGPYRGPSNQPQHF
. | TRBJ2-7 | TRBV6-5 | TGTGCCAGCAGCCCGGGACACACCTGGGGGCAGTACTTC | CASSPGHTWGQYF
. | TRBJ1-4 | TRBV10-3 | TGTGCCATCAGTGAGGGGGCTGAAGAAAAACTGTTTTTT | CAISEGAEEKLFF
. | TRBJ1-1 | TRBV6-5 | TGTGCCAGCAGTTACGAGTCCCGGGGCACTGAAGCTTTCTTT | CASSYESRGTEAFF
TRBD1 | TRBJ1-1 | TRBV11-2 | TGTGCCAGCAGTCCACAGGGGGCAGTAAGGTCTGAAGCTTTCTTT | CASSPQGAVRSEAFF
. | TRBJ1-2 | TRBV6-1 | TGTGCCAGCAGTCTTTCCCCCGGGAGGGGCTACACCTTC | CASSLSPGRGYTF
. | TRBJ2-3 | TRBV6-5 | TGTGCCACCCAAGTTCGCGGCTCAACCTATACGCAGTATTTT | CATQVRGSTYTQYF
. | TRBJ1-2 | TRBV5-4 | TGTGCCAGCAGCTTGGAAGCTTACTATGGCTACACCTTC | CASSLEAYYGYTF
TRBD1 | TRBJ1-2 | TRBV7-2 | TGTGCCAGCAGCTTAGGCGGTGGGACAGGGGGTGGCTACACCTTC | CASSLGGGTGGGYTF
. | TRBJ1-5 | TRBV19 | TGTGCCAGTAGCGAGGGTCTGAATCAGCCCCAGCATTTT | CASSEGLNQPQHF
. | TRBJ1-3 | TRBV30 | TGTGCCTATACAGGCACCGCGGGAAACACCATATATTTT | CAYTGTAGNTIYF